The 20 T cell receptor beta chains below were found in one sample sequenced in a study of T cell repertoires in cytomegalovirus infection. Using its own MiXCR run on the reads, TCRdb lists one record per CDR3 protein. The repertoire has about 700,000 distinct CDR3 sequences, around 35% of them found once; the top ten carry over 15%. These receptors lack a known antigen. Sequencing used cultured PBMCs, obtained from culture after CMV antigen stimulation. Receptors were obtained from a human donor in good health (CMV status not recorded). Some clones in this sample may be carry-over from other donors' samples.

The CDR3 region is CASSVSWGAGETQYF. The CDR3, as DNA: TGTGCCAGCAGTGTCAGTTGGGGGGCAGGGGAGACCCAGTACTTC. This chain links TRBV6-1 with TRBJ2-5, with D possibly being TRBD1 or TRBD2 (6 bases each). Germline lookup yields CDR1 MNHNS and CDR2 SASEGT. This CDR3 contains 15 residues. The V gene lost 4 bases and the J gene lost 5 bases, with 17 bases spanning the gap.

This chain links TRBV20-1 with TRBJ1-2, with 9 bases identical to TRBD1. The CDR3 spans 17 residues. Germline V gene lookup returns CDR1 DFQATT and CDR2 SNEGSKA (reference sequence). After removal of 3 bases from V and 6 bases from J, the junction contained 17 bases not matched to a gene. CDR3 DNA sequence: TGCAGTGCTAGCCTACCCGGGACAGGGATCATTGGGAATGGCTACACCTTC. It specifies CSASLPGTGIIGNGYTF.

This clonotype was counted between two and nine times. The rearrangement links TRBV7-8 to TRBJ2-1; 10 nucleotides agree with TRBD2. J gave up 6 bases and V 4 bases, and 6 bases lay outside the gene matches. The CDR3 sequence is 15 residues long. Germline CDR1 is SGHVS and CDR2 is FQNEAQ. The CDR3 sequence is CASSSSGSGGNEQFF. The CDR3 DNA reads as TGTGCCAGCAGCTCTAGCGGGAGCGGAGGCAATGAGCAGTTCTTC.

This clonotype was recorded once. The junction differs from germline at one of its ends, possibly a read error. CDR3 protein: CASSSRDPSDEQFF. The CDR3 region has the DNA TGTGCCAGCAGCTCACGAGACCCCAGCGATGAGCAGTTCTTC. V usage is TRBV5-3 and J usage is TRBJ2-1; no clear D gene. TRBV5-3 is designated an ORF whose function remains uncertain. This CDR3 has 14 residues.

This clonotype was picked up a small number of times. The chain is built from TRBV4-3 and TRBJ2-5; maybe TRBD1 (5 bases). Germline CDR1 is LGHNA and CDR2 is YSLEER. Between the trimmed V and J ends, which lost 1 base and 9 bases, there was a span of 15 bases. This CDR3 has 14 amino acids. DNA for the CDR3: TGCGCCAGCAGCCAAGTCGTGGGCGTAGGGGCCCAGTACTTC. Amino acid sequence: CASSQVVGVGAQYF.

The CDR3 is CSARDRILARTDTQYF. The CDR3, as DNA: TGCAGTGCTAGAGATCGAATCTTGGCCCGAACAGATACGCAGTATTTT. The V gene is TRBV20-1, the J gene TRBJ2-3; D not certain. V gave up 0 bases and J gave up 3 bases, with 16 bases separating them. The V gene's germline CDR1 is DFQATT and CDR2 SNEGSKA (reference sequence). The CDR3 loop spans 16 amino acids.

V and J are TRBV5-5 and TRBJ2-1; D is perhaps TRBD1 or TRBD2 (5 bases each). Germline V lookup: CDR1 SGHKS, CDR2 YYEKEE (reference sequence). The length of the CDR3 is 15 residues. V was trimmed by 0 bases and J by 11 bases, leaving 18 bases between them. The CDR3 is CASSLGGVTMDKQFF. The CDR3 DNA sequence: TGTGCCAGCAGCTTGGGGGGAGTGACGATGGACAAGCAGTTCTTC.

This clonotype has a count of ten or more. This sequence joins TRBV7-2 and TRBJ1-2; D is undetermined. Germline-derived CDR1 and CDR2 are SGHTA and FQGNSA. Trimming removed 3 bases at V and 0 bases at J, with 8 bases between. This CDR3 contains 14 residues. The CDR3 spells CASSLGGANYGYTF. CDR3 bases: TGTGCCAGCAGCTTGGGCGGAGCTAACTATGGCTACACCTTC.

The chain uses TRBV12-3 or TRBV12-4 and TRBJ1-2, with 7 bases matching TRBD1. J gave up 7 bases and V 5 bases, and 13 bases lay outside the gene matches. The CDR3 runs to 15 residues. CDR3 amino acids: CASSDRGQGDSGYTF. CDR3 in DNA: TGTGCCAGCAGTGACCGTGGGCAGGGGGACAGTGGCTACACCTTC.

This chain joins TRBV6-2 or TRBV6-3 and TRBJ2-5; 7 bases fit TRBD1. V gave up 6 bases and J gave up 1 base; unmatched junction bases: 11. Germline V gene sequence: CDR1 MNHEY, CDR2 SVGEGT. The CDR3 consists of 16 residues. The CDR3 DNA reads as TGTGCCAGCAGACGCCCTCCCCGACAGGGCCAAGAGACCCAGTACTTC. Encoded protein: CASRRPPRQGQETQYF.

This clonotype was observed a single time. CDR3 sequence (DNA): TGTGCCAGCAGCTTAACCCGGGAGCACACAGATACGCAGTATTTT. This translates into CASSLTREHTDTQYF. The chain couples TRBV11-2 to TRBJ2-3; tentative D call: TRBD2 (6 bases). There are 15 residues in the CDR3. With 2 bases removed from V and 2 bases from J, the gap between germline ends came to 11 bases. Germline values: CDR1 SGHAT, CDR2 FQNNGV.

This clonotype was detected a few times. This chain links TRBV5-4 with TRBJ2-1; TRBD2 agrees at 8 bases. Looked up from germline, CDR1 is SGHNT and CDR2 is YYREEE (reference sequence). The CDR3 length is 18 residues. After removal of 3 bases from V and 2 bases from J, the junction contained 13 bases not matched to a gene. CDR3 loop: CASSSPGVAGLTYNEQFF. The CDR3, as DNA: TGTGCCAGCAGCTCTCCCGGGGTAGCGGGGCTCACCTACAATGAGCAGTTCTTC. The whole variable domain, remainder taken from reference TRBV5-4 and TRBJ2-1, is ETGVTQSPTHLIKTRGQQVTLRCSSQSGHNTVSWYQQALGQGPQFIFQYYREEENGRGNFPPRFSGLQFPNYSSELNVNALELDDSALYLCASSSPGVAGLTYNEQFFGPGTRLTVL.

V is TRBV2 and J is TRBJ2-3; no definite D call. This CDR3 comprises 11 residues. Germline V lookup: CDR1 SNHLY, CDR2 FYNNEI. Trimming removed 5 bases from V and 12 bases from J, with 12 bases in between. CDR3 in amino acids: CASSSNRPQYF. The CDR3 bases are TGTGCCAGCAGTTCTAACAGACCCCAGTATTTT. Drawing the rest from reference TRBV2 and TRBJ2-3, the complete variable domain is EPEVTQTPSHQVTQMGQEVILRCVPISNHLYFYWYRQILGQKVEFLVSFYNNEISEKSEIFDDQFSVERPDGSNFTLKIRSTKLEDSAMYFCASSSNRPQYFGPGTRLTVL.

The chain couples TRBV7-9 to TRBJ1-1; 7 nucleotides line up with TRBD1. Germline lookup yields CDR1 SEHNR and CDR2 FQNEAQ (reference sequence). Trimming at V came to 5 bases and at J to 4 bases, leaving 7 bases not matched to a gene. CDR3 size: 14 residues. The CDR3 sequence: CASSRMTGSTEAFF. The CDR3 DNA reads TGTGCCAGCAGCCGGATGACAGGGAGCACTGAAGCTTTCTTT.

The chain employs TRBV4-1 and TRBJ1-2, with D unresolved. With 0 bases removed from V and 4 bases from J, the gap between germline ends came to 9 bases. Germline V CDR1 and CDR2: MGHRA, YSYEKL. This CDR3 contains 14 residues. The CDR3 bases are TGCGCCAGCAGCCAAGACAGCGGGATCTATGGCTACACCTTC. Translating it yields CASSQDSGIYGYTF.

The chain joins TRBV12-3 or TRBV12-4 to TRBJ2-5; 10 nucleotides match TRBD1. The junction had 5 bases not matched to a gene; V was cut back by 3 bases and J by 1 base. This CDR3 is built from 16 residues. CDR3 in DNA: TGTGCCAGCAGTTTCGGGACAGGGGTTCCCCAAGAGACCCAGTACTTC. Amino acid sequence: CASSFGTGVPQETQYF.

This chain connects TRBV6-2 or TRBV6-3 to TRBJ2-1, with D perhaps given as TRBD1 or TRBD2 (5 bases each). The CDR3 totals 17 residues. V was trimmed by 4 bases and J by 2 bases, leaving 18 bases between them. Germline V gene sequence: CDR1 MNHEY, CDR2 SVGEGT. CDR3 protein: CASSFLWGSLTYNEQFF. CDR3 DNA: TGTGCCAGCAGTTTCCTTTGGGGGTCACTTACCTACAATGAGCAGTTCTTC.

This clonotype was seen a single time. The CDR3 DNA reads TGTGCCATCAGTCCGGAATCGGCCGGGGAGCTGTTTTTT. Protein sequence: CAISPESAGELFF. V usage is TRBV10-3 and J usage is TRBJ2-2; no clear D gene. CDR3 length: 13 residues. V lost 5 bases and J lost 6, with 10 bases in between. Germline values: CDR1 ENHRY, CDR2 SYGVKD.

This clonotype turned up a few times. The chain combines TRBV5-1 with TRBJ2-5, with D tentatively TRBD1 or TRBD2 (5 bases each). Germline V lookup: CDR1 SGHRS, CDR2 YFSETQ. There are 13 residues in the CDR3. V lost 4 bases and J lost 0, with 7 bases in between. The CDR3 DNA sequence: TGCGCCAGCAGCGTGGGACACCAAGAGACCCAGTACTTC. Protein sequence: CASSVGHQETQYF.

The chain employs TRBV6-5 and TRBJ1-2; 9 nucleotides match TRBD1. The V and J ends lost 5 bases and 1 base, in that order; junction bases with no gene match: 2. The CDR3 sequence is 14 residues long. The germline gives CDR1 MNHEY, CDR2 SVGAGI. The CDR3 spells CASSGDRDNYGYTF. The DNA for the CDR3 is TGTGCCAGCAGTGGGGACAGGGATAACTATGGCTACACCTTC.